This T cell receptor beta chain was identified during a study of blood T cell repertoires in COVID-19. In the authors' methods: Reference gene primer amplification in the assay estimated nucleated cell counts. Generated by immunoSEQ multiplex PCR, the TCRdb table keeps only in-frame clones and is missing some. The V and J calls and clone size are taken from that table; D and trimming were inferred from the DNA. The table lists approximately 130,000 clones, roughly 79% of them singletons, with around 20% in the top ten. Germline CDR1 and CDR2: MNHEY and SVGEGT. With V trimmed by 5 bases and J by 3 bases, 3 bases remained unmatched. This CDR3 spans 14 amino acids.

Sequenced material: peripheral blood. The receptor was derived from a man older than 75 with acute or convalescent COVID-19. The V gene is TRBV6-2 or TRBV6-3, the J gene TRBJ1-5, with 8 bases lining up with TRBD1. As DNA, the CDR3 is TGTGCCAGCAGTAAGACAGGGGTCAATCAGCCCCAGCATTTT. This codes for CASSKTGVNQPQHF.